The 9 T cell receptor beta chains listed next were all sequenced from one sample in a study of cytomegalovirus exposure and HLA in healthy donors. Use of 60 Vbeta and 13 Jbeta primers characterized the PCR. TCRdb's copy holds only in-frame clones and misses some; the assay was immunoSEQ multiplex PCR. The sample holds about 190,000 clones, more than 80% seen once. The sequencing sample was made of PBMCs. The source is a male donor in good health and CMV-seronegative.

The chain employs TRBV4-2 and TRBJ2-2; weak D call: TRBD2 (6 bases). This CDR3 has 18 residues. V was trimmed by 2 bases and J by 0 bases, leaving 16 bases between them. Looked up from germline, CDR1 is LGHNA and CDR2 is YNFKEQ. Here the CDR3 reads CASSQLSGGYANTGELFF. CDR3 coding DNA: TGTGCCAGCAGCCAATTATCCGGGGGATACGCGAACACCGGGGAGCTGTTTTTT.

V usage is TRBV7-2 and J usage is TRBJ1-3, with 7 nucleotides matching TRBD1. V lost 4 bases, J lost 0 bases, and 3 bases stayed unmatched. Per germline, CDR1 SGHTA and CDR2 FQGNSA. The CDR3 has 15 amino acids. CDR3 sequence reads: CASSSGTVSGNTIYF. DNA of the CDR3: TGTGCCAGCAGCTCTGGGACAGTCTCTGGAAACACCATATATTTT.

The V and J genes are TRBV29-1 and TRBJ1-1, with 11 positions matching TRBD1. Germline V gene sequence: CDR1 SQVTM, CDR2 ANQGSEA. Germline trimming cut 7 bases from V and 7 bases from J; bases unmatched to any gene: 5. There are 12 residues in the CDR3. CDR3 region: CSGGQGVGEAFF. CDR3 coding DNA: TGCAGCGGGGGACAGGGGGTAGGTGAAGCTTTCTTT.

This clone has more than one count but fewer than ten. The chain couples TRBV10-3 to TRBJ1-2; weak D call: TRBD1 (6 bases). The CDR3 extends over 16 amino acids. Trimming took 8 bases from V and 1 from J, leaving 20 bases between them. The V gene's germline CDR1 is ENHRY and CDR2 SYGVKD. In DNA form, the CDR3 reads TGTGCCATCCGCCCAATTGGACAGTTCCTTAACTATGGCTACACCTTC. Protein: CAIRPIGQFLNYGYTF.

J is TRBJ2-1 and V is TRBV6-5; 8 nucleotides agree with TRBD1. The CDR3 length is 16 residues. V trimming: 5 bases; J trimming: 5 bases; junction bases outside the gene matches: 11. Germline-derived CDR1 and CDR2 are MNHEY and SVGAGI. CDR3 amino acids: CASSNLGDRLNNEQFF. In DNA, the CDR3 is TGTGCCAGCAGTAACTTGGGGGACAGGCTCAACAATGAGCAGTTCTTC.

The J gene is TRBJ1-1, the V gene TRBV27; 7 bases align to TRBD1. V shed 5 bases, J shed 5 bases, and the junction held 14 bases outside the gene matches. CDR1 is MNHEY and CDR2 is SMNVEV in the germline V gene (reference sequence). The CDR3 totals 16 residues. CDR3 sequence reads: CASSAQTGSGRTEAFF. The CDR3 coding sequence is TGTGCCAGCAGTGCCCAGACAGGGTCAGGTAGGACTGAAGCTTTCTTT.

The chain uses TRBV4-3 and TRBJ2-1; 7 nucleotides align to TRBD1. The CDR3 spans 15 residues. CDR1 and CDR2 (germline): LGHNA, YSLEER. V was clipped by 4 bases and J by 3 bases; unmatched bases: 6. The CDR3 DNA reads as TGCGCCAGCAGCCCTCGACAGGGCGGCTACAATGAGCAGTTCTTC. Its translation is CASSPRQGGYNEQFF.

The CDR3, as DNA: TGCGCCAGCAGCTTGGGGCCGGGGTCGGAAACCTACGAGCAGTACTTC. It translates to CASSLGPGSETYEQYF. The rearrangement joins TRBV5-1 to TRBJ2-7; maybe TRBD2 (5 bases). Looked up from germline, CDR1 is SGHRS and CDR2 is YFSETQ. Trimming took off 0 bases at V and 2 bases at J, with 15 bases between the two ends. The CDR3 has 16 amino acids.

This sequence joins TRBV29-1 and TRBJ2-2; the match to TRBD1 covers 9 bases. The germline V gene has CDR1 SQVTM and CDR2 ANQGSEA. The CDR3 has 13 amino acids. J was trimmed by 6 bases and V by 4 bases; bases with no gene match: 3. The CDR3 DNA sequence: TGCAGCGTTGTGACAGGGGGAGCCGGGGAGCTGTTTTTT. Its protein is CSVVTGGAGELFF.